This T cell receptor beta chain appears in the sequencing data of a study of T cells in localized non-small cell lung cancer. Whole-study findings and limits: With higher T cell density in blood came longer overall survival. Heterogeneity stays possible, as sequencing covered only one tumor region. There were a median roughly 59 of the top 100 tumor clones appearing in adjacent lung. T cell clonality was highest in uninvolved adjacent lung, above tumor.

Method: immunoSEQ multiplex PCR; TCRdb's copy keeps in-frame clones and lacks some. Altogether approximately 21,000 clones are present, approximately 91% being singletons, with the ten largest covering 25% to 30%. About this clone itself: The antigen remains unidentified.

The receptor's source is a male donor aged 60 or over with stage II lung adenocarcinoma. The sequencing here drew on peripheral blood mononuclear cells, taken before any cancer treatment.

CDR3 loop: CASRWTGSSYEQYF. For the CDR3, the DNA is TGTGCCAGCAGATGGACTGGGAGCTCCTACGAGCAGTACTTC. The chain couples TRBV6-6 to TRBJ2-7; D possibly corresponds to TRBD2 (5 bases). V lost 6 bases to trimming and J lost 0 bases, with 12 bases between them. The CDR3 covers 14 residues. Germline CDR1 reads MNHNY; CDR2 reads SVGAGI (reference sequence).